This T cell receptor (beta chain) was documented in a study of shared clonotypes between healthy human individuals (dated by TCRdb to about 2020). About the study as a whole: A few men and a couple of women, aged 18 to 49 years, made up the cohort. Per donor, three plates each were used for CD4 naive and CD4 memory, two for CD8 naive, and one for CD8 memory. Libraries were prepared and TCR repertoires were sequenced by different laboratories using diverse techniques, in order to increase sequencing depth and limit assay-specific biases. Blood TCR repertoires of five healthy adults were deeply sequenced to estimate repertoire size and the extent of clonotype sharing between individuals. Between about 0.85 and 10 billion PBMCs per donor were obtained by leukapheresis. Overall study outcomes, separate from this receptor: Naive subsets generally had larger estimated clonotype richness than memory subsets did. Sampling was limited to blood, and TCR repertoires in tissue likely differ from TCR repertoires in blood. Rarefaction of sorted-subset datasets indicated incomplete sequencing despite the large sequencing depth. The genetic and exposure-history diversity represented was limited by the small number of donors. Sharing across a few donors was observed for around 4.8% of naive CD4, over 3% of naive CD8, 2.3% of memory CD4, and around 0.4% of memory CD8 clonotypes. Compared with non-shared clonotypes, clonotypes shared by all four sorted-subset donors had higher generation probabilities. Based on pairwise subsampling, the degree of clonotype sharing among donors was expected to be affected by sequencing depth.

The donors were healthy, HIV-negative adults with no recently reported acute infections or vaccinations. Only Caucasian adults living in Nashville, Tennessee, USA were represented among the donors. CD4+ T cells were enriched by magnetic negative selection; naive cells were then positively selected on CD45RA, and the negative fraction formed the memory subset. Blood was collected by leukapheresis, and PBMCs were isolated by Ficoll-Histopaque density gradient centrifugation and then cryopreserved in liquid nitrogen vapor phase. Purity and quantity of every magnetically sorted T cell population were checked by analytical flow cytometry. Genomic DNA was isolated from every sorted fraction and measured by UV absorbance on a Nanodrop 2000c. V sheds 3 bases and J sheds 0 bases, leaving 9 bases between their ends. The CDR3 sequence holds 16 residues, the cysteine and phenylalanine included. Of all the DNA, just the CDR3 is kept, 48 bases in frame from base 1. The CDR1 and CDR2 encoded by the germline V gene are KGHSH and LQKENI.

Using the deep immunoSEQ assay, multiplex PCR amplified TCR CDR3 regions from genomic DNA. Extracted genomic DNA from each cell subset was spread evenly across all wells of several immunoSEQ 96-well plates, with each plate serving as a replicate. Each replicate PCR for sorted subsets received approximately 220 ng genomic DNA, equal to tens of thousands of T cell genomes. Purified libraries were measured with a Qubit 3.0 fluorometer, size-checked on a Bioanalyzer 2100, and measured again with the KAPA Library Quantification kit. A separate single-read 150-cycle Illumina NextSeq 550 flow cell was used to sequence each immunoSEQ 96-well plate. In the original analysis: Because only junctional sequences without quality scores were contained in the immunoSEQ output, filtering matching that applied to full-length reads could not be performed. To assign V/J genes and CDR3, sequences were annotated using PyIR, a Python wrapper for IgBLAST v1.9, with IMGT germline references. Any read was removed if the V/J assignment was weak (E-value above 1e-6), the CDR3 was missing, or the read contained stop codons, out-of-frame junctions, or ambiguous translated residues. V3J clonotypes were defined as sequences sharing an identical inferred V gene, J gene, and CDR3 amino acid sequence. Percentage overlap between repertoires was calculated by dividing the number of shared unique clonotypes by the size of the smaller repertoire. Richness of each repertoire was evaluated using RTK rarefaction, the Chao1 estimator, and Recon v2.1 estimates of unobserved clonotypes. OLGA was used to compute generation probabilities for all TCRbeta clonotypes that the gDNA method yielded from a few donors. Held by TCRdb, this immuneACCESS table contains in-frame sequences only and omits some clones. Under half of the omission traces to an unresolved V gene where checked; the cause of the rest is unknown. V and J calls and clone size follow that table, whereas D and trimming were derived from the DNA. The sample table holds some 2,000,000 clones, of which 95% were seen once. In total, the top ten clones hold around 0.13% of the sample.

The sample holds one count of this clone. Its antigen remains unidentified. Per-base qualities were not stored, and no clone one base away is much larger. Distinct nucleotide sequences in the sample also encode this CDR3. The receptor chain draws on TRBV18 and TRBJ2-6, with no confident D gene call. This clonotype was sampled from a man younger than 35 in good health. Source material: naive CD4+ T cells sorted from blood. According to the study, the label for this sample's cell subset or site signals: CD45RA+ positively selected. DNA sequence: TGTGCCAGCTCACCGGCCTTCAGCTCTGGGGCCAACGTCCTGACTTTC. Its translation is CASSPAFSSGANVLTF.